This T cell receptor beta chain was observed in a study of blood T cell repertoires in COVID-19 (dated by TCRdb to the early 2020s). With regard to the full study: The collaborator samples originated in the United States, Italy and Spain and spanned the acute and convalescent phases of COVID-19. The sample metadata nearly always contained a de-identified subject ID, COVID-19 status, age in years and sex. The repertoires were released in a freely available public database meant as a resource for research on the immune response to SARS-CoV-2. Where available, HLA class I and class II types were taken from metadata supplied by the sample provider and were not determined by assay-based typing. The samples were drawn from the first 160 participants of the ongoing ImmuneRACE study and from under 1,500 subjects provided by 6 global collaborators. The dataset comprised deeply sampled blood TCRbeta repertoires from subjects exposed to, actively infected with, or recovered from COVID-19. The material from the prospective study consisted of cDNA or gDNA derived from T cells, B-cell-depleted T cells, or PBMCs.

Results the study describes overall, beyond this receptor: Clinical and demographic metadata were provided uncurated, with the amount varying by source and participant.

The collaborating institutions used their own protocols to collect whole blood in K2EDTA tubes. Collaborator samples were shipped for TCRbeta analysis as frozen whole blood, isolated PBMCs, or DNA extracted from either sample type. TCRbeta CDR3 regions were amplified from genomic DNA using the immunoSEQ Assay, a bias-controlled multiplex PCR. Turning to the authors' computational methods: The number of nucleated cells in each sample was estimated from the amplification of reference gene primers within the assay. To quantify the absolute abundance of each unique TCRbeta CDR3 rearrangement, sequence reads were collapsed and filtered. For each sample, productive Simpson clonality was calculated as the square root of Simpson's diversity index across productive rearrangements. This immuneACCESS table, as held by TCRdb, lists in-frame sequences with V and J called but not all clones. Of the missing ones, under half trace to an unresolved V gene in checked studies; the others have no known cause. V, J and clone size derive from that table, while D and trimming were established from the DNA sequence. The table for this sample lists 350,000 to 450,000 clones; 85% to 90% of them were counted only once. The top ten clonotypes cover around 3% of the sample.

A note on this clone: Its recognized antigen is unknown. No qualities accompany the bases; no much larger clone lies one base away.

This TCR came from a human donor in a cohort sampled during active COVID-19. The specimen was peripheral blood.

The nucleotide sequence reads as follows: TGTGCCAGCACCCAACCCAGGGGCACCATATATTTT. Translation gives CASTQPRGTIYF. The chain employs TRBV28 and TRBJ1-3; TRBD1 might be the D gene, on 6 matching bases. CDR1 and CDR2 were assigned from the germline V gene as MDHEN and SYDVKM. Counted from cysteine to phenylalanine, this CDR3 has 12 amino acids. Only the CDR3 DNA is retained, 36 bases long and in frame from the first base. Trimming at the junction amounts to 7 bases on V and 9 bases on J, and the germline ends lie 13 bases apart.